The 19 T cell receptor beta chains below were found in one sample sequenced in a study of T-cell reconstitution after alpha-beta-depleted transplantation in children. The authors prepared the TCRbeta library with unique molecular identifiers. TCRdb reprocessed the PCR reads with MiXCR, giving one entry per CDR3 protein. The sample lists some 590,000 distinct CDR3 sequences; over 9.5% were seen once. This specimen was PBMCs from the stem cell graft donor, taken from the stem cell graft. The receptors here all came from a human donor who donated a stem cell graft to a child with acute myeloid leukemia.

This clonotype has a handful of counts. This chain joins TRBV11-2 and TRBJ2-3; 11 bases are a match to TRBD1. This CDR3 spans 16 amino acids. V shed 5 bases, J shed 2 bases, and the junction held 6 bases outside the gene matches. The germline V gene has CDR1 SGHAT and CDR2 FQNNGV. The CDR3 reads CASSLGTGGPTDTQYF. The DNA for the CDR3 is TGTGCCAGCAGCCTGGGGACAGGGGGGCCCACAGATACGCAGTATTTT.

This clonotype was seen more than once but under ten times. V usage is TRBV12-3 or TRBV12-4 and J usage is TRBJ2-1, with 9 bases fitting TRBD2. Losses at the gene ends were 8 bases for V and 7 bases for J; bases not matched to a gene: 9. The length of the CDR3 is 14 residues. CDR3 DNA sequence: TGTGCCAGCGAGCCGGCGGGAGGGTCGAATGAGCAGTTCTTC. Residues: CASEPAGGSNEQFF.

This clonotype has just a few counts. This CDR3 reads CASSSFPYEQYF. The CDR3 nucleotides are TGTGCCAGCAGCTCCTTTCCCTACGAGCAGTACTTC. The chain carries TRBV7-2 and TRBJ2-7, with D uncertain. CDR3 length equals 12 residues. Germline V gene data show CDR1 as SGHTA and CDR2 as FQGNSA. With 4 bases removed from V and 2 bases from J, the gap between germline ends came to 6 bases.

The genes are TRBV5-1 and TRBJ2-1; 8 bases fit TRBD2. Per the germline V gene, CDR1 is SGHRS and CDR2 is YFSETQ. The V and J ends lost 4 bases and 9 bases, in that order; junction bases with no gene match: 15. The CDR3 extends over 16 amino acids. CDR3: CASSTGVGLGSFEQFF. CDR3 nucleotide sequence: TGCGCCAGCAGCACTGGAGTGGGACTAGGTTCGTTTGAGCAGTTCTTC.

V usage is TRBV18 and J usage is TRBJ2-3; 9 bases fit TRBD2. After removal of 3 bases from V and 2 bases from J, the junction contained 12 bases not matched to a gene. The germline gives CDR1 KGHSH, CDR2 LQKENI. The CDR3 has 18 amino acids. CDR3 residues: CASSPTPAGGPNTDTQYF. Here the CDR3 DNA reads TGTGCCAGCTCACCGACCCCAGCGGGAGGACCTAACACAGATACGCAGTATTTT.

This clonotype was counted ten times or more. The chain combines TRBV27 with TRBJ2-6, with 9 bases lining up with TRBD1. The V gene's germline CDR1 is MNHEY and CDR2 SMNVEV (reference sequence). Trimming took 3 bases from V and 0 from J; bases not matched to a gene: 15. The length of the CDR3 is 21 residues. CDR3 in DNA: TGTGCCAGCAGTTTTCGAACGGTATCGACAGGGGGTACCTCTGGGGCCAACGTCCTGACTTTC. Its translation is CASSFRTVSTGGTSGANVLTF.

Only one count was recorded for this clonotype. This chain connects TRBV20-1 to TRBJ1-2; D is ambiguous. V lost 4 bases, J lost 8 bases, and 17 bases lay in between. Germline V lookup: CDR1 DFQATT, CDR2 SNEGSKA (reference sequence). The CDR3 contains 13 residues. The CDR3 loop reads CSAIRTDGTGYTF. CDR3 DNA: TGCAGTGCTATCAGGACGGACGGAACGGGCTACACCTTC.

The chain recombines TRBV29-1 with TRBJ2-7, with 7 bases fitting TRBD2. This CDR3 contains 16 residues. Germline V gene data show CDR1 as SQVTM and CDR2 as ANQGSEA. V lost 4 bases and J lost 0; bases outside the gene matches: 12. Here the CDR3 reads CSVGGSERDSSYEQYF. For the CDR3, the DNA is TGCAGCGTTGGGGGGTCGGAGCGGGATAGCTCCTACGAGCAGTACTTC.

The chain carries TRBV12-3 or TRBV12-4 and TRBJ2-5; a weak D match, TRBD2 (6 bases). The CDR3 runs to 12 residues. V lost 10 bases and J 7 bases, leaving 16 bases between the germline ends. The CDR3 DNA follows: TGTGCCATGGGGGGAACTCGGGGGACCCAGTACTTC. Translation: CAMGGTRGTQYF.

The CDR3 DNA is TGTGCCAGCAGCCGCCGCGGAGACCGAAATTACGAGCAGTACTTC. Its protein product is CASSRRGDRNYEQYF. The rearrangement links TRBV13 to TRBJ2-7; D remains unclear. Germline V gene sequence: CDR1 PRHDT, CDR2 FYEKMQ (reference sequence). CDR3 size: 15 residues. Trimming stripped 5 bases from V and 4 bases from J, with 18 bases between.

About this clonotype itself: A read error may account for a junction end that differs from germline. This chain links TRBV5-1 with TRBJ2-3, with 9 bases matching TRBD2. The germline V gene has CDR1 SGHRS and CDR2 YFSETQ. The CDR3 loop spans 16 amino acids. DNA for the CDR3: TGCGCCAGCAGCCCTCGTGAGCGGGAGGAATGGGATACGCGGTATTTT. Its protein is CASSPREREEWDTRYF.

This clonotype came up a few times. The J gene is TRBJ2-1, the V gene TRBV29-1; D unclear. The CDR3 spans 13 residues. Trimming took off 2 bases at V and 7 bases at J, with 12 bases between the two ends. The V gene's germline CDR1 is SQVTM and CDR2 ANQGSEA. CDR3: CSVEPPGRNEQFF. The CDR3 DNA is TGCAGCGTTGAACCCCCGGGCAGGAATGAGCAGTTCTTC.

On this clonotype itself: An end of the junction differs from the germline gene, which may be a read error. The chain uses TRBV7-9 and TRBJ2-7, with TRBD2 identical over 8 bases. The CDR3 extends over 14 amino acids. Germline loops: CDR1 SEHNR, CDR2 FQNEAQ (reference sequence). The chain's CDR3 is CASSSLAGSNEQHF. CDR3 sequence (DNA): TGTGCCAGCAGCTCCCTAGCGGGTAGTAACGAGCAGCACTTC.

This clonotype was seen ten or more times. The CDR3 DNA sequence: TGTGCCAGCAGCCACGACAGGACCTATGGCTACACCTTC. This sequence encodes CASSHDRTYGYTF. The chain couples TRBV27 to TRBJ1-2; TRBD1 is a possible D gene (6 bases). The CDR3 is made up of 13 amino acids. Trimming pared 6 bases from V and 4 bases from J, leaving 12 bases between. CDR1 is MNHEY and CDR2 is SMNVEV in the germline V gene (reference sequence).

This clonotype was counted only a few times. The chain recombines TRBV7-8 with TRBJ2-1, with TRBD2 matching over 7 bases. Germline V gene sequence: CDR1 SGHVS, CDR2 FQNEAQ. CDR3 length: 14 residues. With V trimmed by 3 bases and J by 5 bases, 4 bases remained unmatched. This chain's CDR3 is CASSFILANNEQFF. CDR3 nucleotides: TGTGCCAGCAGCTTCATACTAGCGAACAATGAGCAGTTCTTC.

The genes are TRBV20-1 and TRBJ1-1; 9 bases match TRBD1. The CDR3 has 12 amino acids. V lost 7 bases and J lost 3; bases outside the gene matches: 3. Germline V CDR1 and CDR2: DFQATT, SNEGSKA (reference sequence). The CDR3 spells CSVWTGDTEAFF. The CDR3 DNA is TGCAGTGTGTGGACAGGGGACACTGAAGCTTTCTTT.

This clonotype occurred a few times. The chain recombines TRBV11-2 with TRBJ2-1; 9 bases align to TRBD2. The CDR3 spans 16 residues. V shed 4 bases, J shed 9 bases, and the junction held 13 bases outside the gene matches. Per the germline V gene, CDR1 is SGHAT and CDR2 is FQNNGV. This chain's CDR3 is CASSSLLAGTHSEQFF. CDR3 DNA sequence: TGTGCCAGCAGCTCCCTCCTAGCGGGAACCCACAGTGAGCAGTTCTTC.

This clonotype showed up just a few times. The chain uses TRBV14 and TRBJ1-2; D remains ambiguous. This CDR3 is 14 amino acids long. Germline values: CDR1 SGHDN, CDR2 FVKESK. Deletions cut 0 bases from V and 2 bases from J, with 7 bases between. The CDR3 sequence is CASSQDGRNYGYTF. The CDR3 nucleotides read TGTGCCAGCAGCCAAGATGGCAGGAACTATGGCTACACCTTC.

This sequence joins TRBV29-1 and TRBJ2-3; 14 bases agree with TRBD2. This CDR3 region has 16 residues. V gave up 5 bases and J gave up 3 bases; unmatched junction bases: 7. CDR1 and CDR2 (germline): SQVTM, ANQGSEA. The chain's CDR3 is CSVRGGLAGGTDTQYF. Written as DNA, the CDR3 is TGCAGCGTTCGGGGTGGACTAGCGGGAGGAACAGATACGCAGTATTTT.